This TCR beta chain is drawn from a study of blood T cells in healthy people across ages (dated by TCRdb to the mid-2010s). Study-level background: In model experiments, template switching captured roughly one uniquely barcoded TCR beta cDNA molecule for every two T cells. Age-related changes in TCR beta repertoire diversity were measured in the study by deep sequencing normalized with unique cDNA molecular identifiers. Donors were grouped into four age groups: young (average roughly 17 years), middle-aged (over 35), aged (around 62) and long-lived (about 82). Donors of different ages were randomly distributed across sequencing lanes to avoid experimental bias. Using the same blood draw, the study looked at two additional independent replicas of 1 million unique cDNA reads for two donors, one aged 18 to 29 and the other aged 80 or older.

The CDR3 holds 15 amino acids from the cysteine to the phenylalanine. Just CDR3 DNA is preserved here, 45 bases in frame from base 1. As encoded in the germline V gene, CDR1 is SGHTA while CDR2 is FQGNSA. V sheds 1 base and J sheds 0 bases, leaving 7 bases between their ends. Library prep was done by 5' RACE. A second PCR of about 7 to 12 cycles was performed with a sample-barcoded 5' primer and a J-beta primer mix. A unique molecular identifier was introduced onto each TCR beta cDNA molecule by a template-switch 5' adaptor carrying 12 random nucleotides. Each sample yielded at least 3 million CDR3-containing paired-end reads. First-strand cDNA was synthesized from all RNA with the Mint cDNA synthesis kit, primed by a TRBC-specific oligonucleotide. Following uracil-DNA glycosylase treatment, a first 18-cycle PCR with universal primers M1SS and BC2_uni_R was performed on all cDNA. The authors processed their data as follows. For normalization, 1 million high-quality reads, each with a distinct molecular identifier, were randomly selected from each sample. Instead of being binned into consensus sequences, reads with shared molecular identifiers were discarded. MiTCR, with a Q25 quality threshold and the strictest error-elimination algorithm, was used for CDR3 identification, clonotype clustering and error correction. A nonparametric unseen species model using Euler transformation provided a lower-bound estimate of total TCR beta diversity. TCRdb trimmed the raw reads at Q25, called clones with MiXCR and kept productive beta chains. Each CDR3 protein appears once, grouped with its most common genes and DNA. TCRdb's processing, not the study's, gives the V and J calls here. This sample is represented by fewer than 2,000,000 distinct CDR3 sequences; more than 35% of them were singletons. About 21% of the sample comes from the top ten.

Donors were 40 or so systemically healthy Caucasian individuals from Russia aged roughly 6 to 95 years. About 9.8 milliliters of peripheral blood were drawn from each donor into EDTA-treated Vacutainer tubes. Ficoll-Paque density-gradient centrifugation was used to isolate PBMCs, with at least 7 million obtained per sample. Total RNA, at least 5 micrograms per sample, was extracted from PBMCs with Trizol reagent. For every donor, an aliquot of PBMCs went through flow cytometry to measure the percentages of naive CD45RAhigh/CD27high T cells. To note about this clonotype: Its antigen is currently not known. Base qualities are not recorded, but no much larger clone differs from it by a single base.

Results the study describes overall, beyond this receptor: Conclusive comparison of naive and antigen-experienced compartments was prevented by the profiling of bulk unsorted PBMCs. A strong correlation was found between observed TCR beta diversity and the percentage of naive T cells measured by flow cytometry. Compared with the aged group, the long-lived group had more naive CD4+ T cells, fewer expanded clones and increased TCR diversity, suggesting age selection. As age increased, observed TCR beta diversity per million T cells dropped in a roughly linear way, and a significant reduction was already evident by age roughly 40. Donor CMV infection status was unknown, potentially confounding age-related changes in expanded clonotypes. Estimates of total diversity from one million sequenced T cells were regarded as lower bounds and underestimates.

Source material: blood. The receptor was isolated from a human donor in good health. The rearrangement combines TRBV7-2 with TRBJ2-1; the D gene is not confidently resolved. The DNA reads as follows: TGTGCCAGCAGCTTAGTGGCGGTCTCCTACAATGAGCAGTTCTTC. This is translated as CASSLVAVSYNEQFF.